This T cell receptor beta chain was retrieved from a study of cytomegalovirus exposure and HLA in healthy donors. Whole-study findings and limits: The majority of CMV-associated TCR beta chains were reported as apparently HLA-restricted in a later analysis. Upon later analysis, TCR association rates were observed to vary by HLA locus, being highest for DRB1 and lowest for HLA-C. TCR beta V segments were, for the most part, productive about 87% or about 30% of the time in an earlier analysis.

This clone was seen just once. Its antigen is not known. The CDR3 is made up of 15 amino acids. In germline, CDR1 is SGHDT, CDR2 YYEEEE. V was pared by 4 bases and J by 10 bases, with 14 bases of the junction left unmatched. Primers: 60 Vbeta forward and 13 Jbeta reverse. Original handling: Later reanalysis found 70 million to 95 million unique TCR beta chains, approximately 11 million of them shared. Measured with immunoSEQ multiplex PCR; TCRdb has only the in-frame clones, and not every one. Clone size and the V and J calls come from that table; the DNA yielded D and trimming. The table includes about 180,000 clones, around 74% detected once.

The chain links TRBV5-6 to TRBJ2-1, with 7 positions matching TRBD2. Sequenced input: PBMCs. The receptor was isolated from a male donor in good health and CMV-seronegative. The CDR3 protein is CASSGRDEYNAEQFF. The CDR3 DNA follows: TGTGCCAGCAGCGGGAGGGATGAGTACAATGCAGAGCAGTTCTTC.